Below are 32 T cell receptor beta chains sequenced from a single sample in a study of siplizumab effects on memory and regulatory T cells. TCRdb keeps only in-frame clones here, not all; method: immunoSEQ multiplex PCR. Among around 68,000 clones listed, over 70% were seen once. The source material was Tregs sorted from blood. The receptors here all came from a human donor in good health.

The chain links TRBV18 to TRBJ1-5; a possible D gene is TRBD1 (5 bases). Germline V lookup: CDR1 KGHSH, CDR2 LQKENI. Between the trimmed V and J ends, which lost 2 bases and 7 bases, there was a span of 12 bases. The CDR3 spans 14 residues. The CDR3 sequence: CASSPGGARQPQHF. The CDR3 DNA sequence: TGTGCCAGCTCACCAGGCGGGGCGAGGCAGCCCCAGCATTTT.

The rearrangement uses TRBV27 and TRBJ1-5; D call uncertain. Per the germline V gene, CDR1 is MNHEY and CDR2 is SMNVEV (reference sequence). The CDR3 consists of 17 residues. The ends were cut back, 5 bases at V and 2 bases at J, with 19 bases in the middle. This CDR3 is CASSPNPRGWGNQPQHF. The CDR3 DNA reads TGTGCCAGCAGTCCCAACCCCCGGGGTTGGGGCAATCAGCCCCAGCATTTT.

The V gene is TRBV20-1, the J gene TRBJ2-5; D unclear. The DNA end is a closer match to TRBJ2-7, so the J assignment may be wrong. Per germline, CDR1 DFQATT and CDR2 SNEGSKA (reference sequence). The CDR3 has 11 amino acids. The CDR3 DNA follows: TGCAGTGCTAGACGCTCCTACGAGCAGTACTTC. Protein: CSARRSYEQYF.

The chain uses TRBV5-4 and TRBJ1-2; no firm D call. The germline CDR1 and CDR2 sequences are SGHNT and YYREEE (reference sequence). CDR3 length equals 13 residues. Trimming shortened V by 4 bases and J by 5 bases, and 12 bases separated the two germline ends. The CDR3 bases are TGTGCCAGCAGCCCCGGCAGGTTTTATGGCTACACCTTC. Protein sequence: CASSPGRFYGYTF.

The chain links TRBV7-8 to TRBJ1-5; TRBD1 matches 8 bases. The CDR3 covers 16 residues. The trim removed 4 bases at V and 6 bases at J, leaving 11 bases unmatched. Germline assignment: CDR1 SGHVS and CDR2 FQNEAQ. The CDR3 spells CASSYWTGRQGQPQHF. The CDR3 nucleotides are TGTGCCAGCAGCTACTGGACAGGGAGGCAAGGTCAGCCCCAGCATTTT.

In its sample, this clone was seen once. The genes are TRBV18 and TRBJ2-1; 10 bases match TRBD2. V dropped 4 bases and J dropped 7; count of bases not matched to a gene: 7. CDR3 size: 15 residues. Germline V gives CDR1 KGHSH, CDR2 LQKENI. CDR3 protein: CASSLLAGVYNEQFF. DNA for the CDR3: TGTGCCAGCTCACTGCTAGCGGGAGTATATAATGAGCAGTTCTTC.

V gene TRBV9 combines with J gene TRBJ1-2; 8 nucleotides agree with TRBD1. CDR1 and CDR2 from the germline V gene are SGDLS and YYNGEE. This CDR3 region has 14 residues. V trimming: 2 bases; J trimming: 4 bases; junction bases outside the gene matches: 4. CDR3 loop: CASSVGQGGYGYTF. The CDR3 nucleotides read TGTGCCAGCAGCGTTGGACAGGGAGGCTATGGCTACACCTTC.

This rearrangement joins TRBV6-1 to TRBJ1-1, with D perhaps matching TRBD1 (6 bases). The CDR3 totals 12 residues. V lost 11 bases, J lost 5 bases, and 15 bases lay in between. Germline V CDR1 and CDR2: MNHNS, SASEGT. The DNA of the CDR3 is TGTGCCCTTAGGGGGGGTAGGACTGAAGCTTTCTTT. As protein: CALRGGRTEAFF.

The rearrangement uses TRBV7-3 and TRBJ2-1; TRBD1 might be the D (5 bases). CDR1 and CDR2 (germline): SGHTA, FQGTGA. This CDR3 has 15 residues. The ends were cut back, 5 bases at V and 8 bases at J, with 19 bases in the middle. The CDR3 region has the DNA TGTGCCAGCAGCGCTTTGGGGCTCCCATCCGATGAGCAGTTCTTC. Its protein product is CASSALGLPSDEQFF.

V usage is TRBV19 and J usage is TRBJ2-6; no definite D call. This CDR3 region has 15 residues. The germline V and J ends were trimmed by 5 bases and 4 bases, with 12 bases remaining between them. The V gene's germline CDR1 is LNHDA and CDR2 SQIVND (reference sequence). CDR3 in DNA: TGTGCCAGTAGTTTCCGACGTTCAGGGGCCAACGTCCTGACTTTC. Amino acid sequence: CASSFRRSGANVLTF.

As regards this clone: Distinct nucleotide sequences in the sample also encode this CDR3. The chain combines TRBV6-4 with TRBJ2-7; D might be TRBD1 (7 bases). V was pared by 6 bases and J by 5 bases, with 14 bases between. CDR1 and CDR2 from the germline V gene are MRHNA and SNTAGT. The length of the CDR3 is 13 residues. In nucleotides, the CDR3 is TGTGCCAGCAGCCGACAGGGAGGCCACGAGCAGTACTTC. Translating gives CASSRQGGHEQYF.

This sequence joins TRBV5-1 and TRBJ2-2; 9 positions agree with TRBD2. Germline CDR1 reads SGHRS; CDR2 reads YFSETQ. The CDR3 sequence is 15 residues long. V lost 0 bases to trimming and J lost 6 bases; unmatched junction nucleotides: 3. CDR3 nucleotide sequence: TGCGCCAGCAGCTTGGTAGCGGGAGTGGCCGGGGAGCTGTTTTTT. Translated, it gives CASSLVAGVAGELFF.

CDR3 amino acids: CAWSVPRTGGGETQYF. CDR3 coding DNA: TGTGCCTGGAGTGTACCTAGAACAGGGGGCGGGGAGACCCAGTACTTC. This sequence joins TRBV30 and TRBJ2-5; 9 bases map to TRBD1. This CDR3 region has 16 residues. V shed 0 bases and J 5 bases; nucleotides not matched to a gene: 10. Germline V CDR1 and CDR2: GTSNPN, SVGIG (reference sequence).

This chain uses TRBV19 with TRBJ2-5, with a possible D match to TRBD2 (7 bases). The CDR3 extends over 16 amino acids. Germline V gene data show CDR1 as LNHDA and CDR2 as SQIVND (reference sequence). Trimming removed 3 bases from V and 4 bases from J, with 18 bases in between. As DNA, the CDR3 is TGTGCCAGTAGTATGGGGGGCGGGGGCCCTCTAGAGACCCAGTACTTC. This translates into CASSMGGGGPLETQYF.

This clone has only a few counts. This chain joins TRBV19 and TRBJ1-5; D uncertain. Germline assignment: CDR1 LNHDA and CDR2 SQIVND (reference sequence). This CDR3 is 13 amino acids long. V gave up 10 bases and J gave up 10 bases, with 20 bases separating them. CDR3 sequence reads: CATWEGSVRPQHF. CDR3 in DNA: TGTGCCACCTGGGAAGGGTCAGTAAGACCCCAGCATTTT.

In this sample, this clone turned up many times. V and J are TRBV18 and TRBJ1-1; TRBD1 agrees at 11 bases. With 5 bases clipped from V and 3 bases from J, the junction kept 5 bases outside the gene matches. Germline V gives CDR1 KGHSH, CDR2 LQKENI. The CDR3 spans 15 residues. CDR3 protein: CASSSRTGGYTEAFF. The DNA of the CDR3 is TGTGCCAGCTCATCCCGGACAGGGGGCTACACTGAAGCTTTCTTT.

This chain uses TRBV11-1 with TRBJ2-1, with 9 bases aligning to TRBD2. Trimming removed 1 base from V and 2 bases from J; junction bases left unmatched: 6. The CDR3 is 17 residues long. Germline loops: CDR1 SGHAT, CDR2 FQDESV (reference sequence). DNA for the CDR3: TGTGCCAGCAGCTTAGGAACTAGCGGGTCCCCCTACAATGAGCAGTTCTTC. Protein: CASSLGTSGSPYNEQFF.

The V and J genes are TRBV6-1 and TRBJ1-4; 7 bases match TRBD1. Germline V gives CDR1 MNHNS, CDR2 SASEGT. The CDR3 runs to 14 residues. V gave up 3 bases and J gave up 8 bases; unmatched junction bases: 6. This CDR3 reads CASSDLRGKEKLFF. DNA of the CDR3: TGTGCCAGCAGTGACCTCAGGGGGAAGGAAAAACTGTTTTTT.

The rearrangement uses TRBV6-1 and TRBJ1-6; D gene unclear. The germline V and J ends were trimmed by 5 bases and 9 bases, with 14 bases remaining between them. CDR3 length equals 14 residues. Germline V CDR1 and CDR2: MNHNS, SASEGT. The CDR3 loop reads CASSFLGFGSPLHF. DNA of the CDR3: TGTGCCAGCAGTTTCCTAGGCTTTGGTTCACCCCTCCACTTT.

J is TRBJ2-2 and V is TRBV19, with D hard to call. The CDR3 is made up of 14 amino acids. Trimming took 8 bases from V and 4 from J, leaving 14 bases between them. CDR1 is LNHDA and CDR2 is SQIVND in the germline V gene (reference sequence). CDR3 coding DNA: TGTGCCAGTTTGGTGAGGTTTGGCACCGGGGAGCTGTTTTTT. Its protein is CASLVRFGTGELFF.

This chain links TRBV18 with TRBJ2-7; D possibly corresponds to TRBD1 (6 bases). CDR1 is KGHSH, CDR2 LQKENI, per germline. Trimming shortened V by 3 bases and J by 4 bases, and 10 bases separated the two germline ends. The CDR3 is 13 residues long. DNA for the CDR3: TGTGCCAGCTCACCCCCAACAGGGTACGAGCAGTACTTC. This encodes CASSPPTGYEQYF. Full variable domain (missing parts from reference TRBV18 and TRBJ2-7): NAGVMQNPRHLVRRRGQEARLRCSPMKGHSHVYWYRQLPEEGLKFMVYLQKENIIDESGMPKERFSAEFPKEGPSILRIQQVVRGDSAAYFCASSPPTGYEQYFGPGTRLTVT.

About this clone: This same CDR3 is encoded by further DNA sequences in the sample. The chain couples TRBV19 to TRBJ1-1; D might be TRBD1 (5 bases). The CDR3 is made up of 14 amino acids. V lost 1 base and J 1 base, leaving 7 bases between the germline ends. Germline V lookup: CDR1 LNHDA, CDR2 SQIVND (reference sequence). The CDR3 sequence is CASSIAGGNTEAFF. The CDR3 nucleotides read TGTGCCAGTAGTATAGCCGGGGGGAACACTGAAGCTTTCTTT.

Points on this clone: Different DNA sequences within this sample yield the same CDR3. This chain links TRBV5-1 with TRBJ2-7, with 10 bases matching TRBD1. This CDR3 comprises 14 residues. The germline V gene encodes CDR1 SGHRS and CDR2 YFSETQ. The trim removed 4 bases at V and 7 bases at J, leaving 8 bases unmatched. The CDR3 reads CASSSRDRGREQYF. CDR3 coding DNA: TGCGCCAGCAGCAGCCGGGACAGGGGTCGGGAGCAGTACTTC.

The gene calls are TRBV9 and TRBJ2-7; D is undetermined. The CDR3 has 13 amino acids. The germline gives CDR1 SGDLS, CDR2 YYNGEE. Trimming stripped 0 bases from V and 5 bases from J, with 9 bases between. The CDR3 sequence is CASSVGWPHEQYF. In DNA form, the CDR3 reads TGTGCCAGCAGCGTAGGATGGCCACACGAGCAGTACTTC.

This clone was observed a single time. The rearrangement links TRBV6-4 to TRBJ2-5, with D perhaps matching TRBD1 or TRBD2 (5 bases each). CDR3 length: 15 amino acids. The germline V gene has CDR1 MRHNA and CDR2 SNTAGT. V dropped 0 bases and J dropped 5 bases, with 13 bases sitting between them. The CDR3 spells CASSDSILGDETQYF. The CDR3 nucleotides are TGTGCCAGCAGTGACTCGATCTTGGGGGACGAGACCCAGTACTTC.

The chain uses TRBV27 and TRBJ2-7, with D hard to call. V was clipped by 3 bases and J by 6 bases, with 9 bases between them. This CDR3 is built from 12 residues. Germline CDR1 is MNHEY and CDR2 is SMNVEV (reference sequence). CDR3 sequence: CASSFRRGEQYF. For the CDR3, the DNA is TGTGCCAGCAGTTTCCGCCGCGGCGAGCAGTACTTC.

This clone was counted a few times. The gene calls are TRBV4-1 and TRBJ1-4; TRBD1 matches at 9 bases. Trimming took 2 bases from V and 6 from J; bases not matched to a gene: 7. Looked up from germline, CDR1 is MGHRA and CDR2 is YSYEKL. The CDR3 spans 16 residues. DNA for the CDR3: TGCGCCAGCAGCCAAATACAGGGGGCGCGGGATGAAAAACTGTTTTTT. As protein: CASSQIQGARDEKLFF.

The CDR3 DNA is TGTGCCAGCAGCTTAGGTGCCAGCAACGAGCAGTACTTC. Its protein is CASSLGASNEQYF. This rearrangement joins TRBV7-8 to TRBJ2-7; no firm D call. V was pared by 1 base and J by 5 bases, with 9 bases between. This CDR3 is built from 13 residues. Germline loops: CDR1 SGHVS, CDR2 FQNEAQ.

The CDR3 bases are TGTGCCAGCTCACCAGTCAGGACAGCTAGCAATCAGCCCCAGCATTTT. Amino acids: CASSPVRTASNQPQHF. This sequence joins TRBV18 and TRBJ1-5, with a possible D match to TRBD1 (6 bases). The germline CDR1 and CDR2 sequences are KGHSH and LQKENI. Between the trimmed V and J ends, which lost 2 bases and 0 bases, there was a span of 11 bases. The CDR3 spans 16 residues. The full variable domain, its missing parts supplied by reference TRBV18 and TRBJ1-5, is NAGVMQNPRHLVRRRGQEARLRCSPMKGHSHVYWYRQLPEEGLKFMVYLQKENIIDESGMPKERFSAEFPKEGPSILRIQQVVRGDSAAYFCASSPVRTASNQPQHFGDGTRLSIL.

The rearrangement joins TRBV7-9 to TRBJ1-1; D remains ambiguous. The CDR3 has 12 residues. Germline CDR1 reads SEHNR; CDR2 reads FQNEAQ (reference sequence). The V gene lost 1 base and the J gene lost 8 bases, with 8 bases spanning the gap. CDR3 sequence: CASSLVAEEAFF. CDR3 bases: TGTGCCAGCAGCTTAGTAGCCGAGGAAGCTTTCTTT.

This clone showed up just once. The chain combines TRBV19 with TRBJ1-4, with TRBD1 matching over 8 bases. Trimming took 5 bases from V and 5 from J; bases not matched to a gene: 4. Germline V gene sequence: CDR1 LNHDA, CDR2 SQIVND (reference sequence). CDR3 length equals 14 residues. The DNA for the CDR3 is TGTGCCAGTAGTTTGACAGGGGTCAATGAAAAACTGTTTTTT. Its translation: CASSLTGVNEKLFF.

CDR3 protein: CASSSWARGTDTQYF. DNA of the CDR3: TGTGCCAGCAGCTCCTGGGCCAGAGGGACAGATACGCAGTATTTT. The chain uses TRBV9 and TRBJ2-3; perhaps TRBD2 as D (5 bases). Germline-derived CDR1 and CDR2 are SGDLS and YYNGEE. Trimming took 4 bases from V and 3 from J, leaving 15 bases between them. The CDR3 has 15 amino acids.